Each of the 30 T cell receptor beta chains below was sequenced from the same sample in a study of T-cell memory formation after mild COVID-19. MiXCR, run by TCRdb on the 5' RACE reads, gives a single entry per CDR3 protein. The table has roughly 120,000 distinct CDR3 sequences, roughly 15% seen once. The sample consisted of PBMCs or a T cell subset sorted from them (not recorded which). These receptors were taken from an adult woman who had mild COVID-19 (a few samples of this study predate the infection). Cell type and time point are not known.

The gene calls are TRBV9 and TRBJ1-4; D gene unclear. Germline V gene lookup returns CDR1 SGDLS and CDR2 YYNGEE. The CDR3 totals 15 residues. V was shortened by 0 bases and J by 5 bases, with 11 bases between the two germline ends. CDR3 in amino acids: CASSVGTVENEKLFF. In DNA, the CDR3 is TGTGCCAGCAGCGTAGGCACGGTGGAGAATGAAAAACTGTTTTTT.

This clonotype was found a few times. The chain carries TRBV5-1 and TRBJ2-2; 14 bases map to TRBD2. V lost 4 bases and J lost 4; bases outside the gene matches: 0. The CDR3 is 15 amino acids. Germline V CDR1 and CDR2: SGHRS, YFSETQ. CDR3 nucleotide sequence: TGCGCCAGCAGCGGGACTAGCGGGGGCACCGGGGAGCTGTTTTTT. Translated: CASSGTSGGTGELFF.

J is TRBJ2-5 and V is TRBV7-8; D gene ambiguous. Trimming removed 2 bases at V and 6 bases at J, with 13 bases between. CDR3 length: 14 amino acids. Germline V lookup: CDR1 SGHVS, CDR2 FQNEAQ. The CDR3 protein is CASSLKGSWKTQYF. As DNA, the CDR3 is TGTGCCAGCAGCTTAAAGGGCTCCTGGAAGACCCAGTACTTC.

This clonotype showed up just a few times. The chain has TRBV25-1 and TRBJ1-1; D perhaps matches TRBD1 (5 bases). The CDR3 is made up of 13 amino acids. Germline CDR1 and CDR2: MGHDK and SYGVNS. Trimming took off 4 bases at V and 4 bases at J, with 10 bases between the two ends. CDR3 loop: CASSVRDFTEAFF. As DNA, the CDR3 is TGTGCCAGCAGTGTCAGGGATTTCACTGAAGCTTTCTTT.

The chain uses TRBV12-3 or TRBV12-4 and TRBJ1-1; possible D gene TRBD1, 5 bases. V was clipped by 1 base and J by 10 bases, with 10 bases between them. CDR3 length equals 12 residues. For the CDR3, the DNA is TGTGCCAGCAGTTTAGTGGGGGACGGAGCTTTCTTT. Amino acid sequence: CASSLVGDGAFF.

This clonotype appeared a few times. The V and J genes are TRBV5-1 and TRBJ2-5; 7 bases are shared with TRBD2. V lost 9 bases, J lost 4 bases, and 9 bases stayed unmatched. The CDR3 runs 13 residues. Germline V gene lookup returns CDR1 SGHRS and CDR2 YFSETQ. CDR3 nucleotides: TGCGCCACCAACCAGGGAGGGACAGAGACCCAGTACTTC. Translating it yields CATNQGGTETQYF. The entire variable domain, with the rest obtained from reference TRBV5-1 and TRBJ2-5, is as follows: KAGVTQTPRYLIKTRGQQVTLSCSPISGHRSVSWYQQTPGQGLQFLFEYFSETQRNKGNFPGRFSGRQFSNSRSEMNVSTLELGDSALYLCATNQGGTETQYFGPGTRLLVL.

This sequence joins TRBV3-1 and TRBJ2-5; no clear D gene. This CDR3 spans 13 amino acids. CDR1 and CDR2 (germline): LGHDT, YNNKEL (reference sequence). V lost 0 bases, J lost 6 bases, and 8 bases lay in between. CDR3: CASSQEPEKTQYF. CDR3 sequence (DNA): TGTGCCAGCAGCCAAGAACCAGAAAAGACCCAGTACTTC.

This chain links TRBV19 with TRBJ2-1; 9 bases line up with TRBD2. The trim removed 4 bases at V and 8 bases at J, leaving 12 bases unmatched. Looked up from germline, CDR1 is LNHDA and CDR2 is SQIVND (reference sequence). There are 16 residues in the CDR3. The CDR3 loop is CASSTRLAGVGDEQFF. CDR3 in DNA: TGTGCCAGTAGTACCCGATTAGCGGGAGTGGGCGATGAGCAGTTCTTC.

The chain is built from TRBV7-6 and TRBJ2-2; no firm D call. The V gene's germline CDR1 is SGHVS and CDR2 FNYEAQ. Trimming shortened V by 1 base and J by 3 bases, and 12 bases separated the two germline ends. CDR3 size: 16 residues. CDR3 in DNA: TGTGCCAGCAGCTTAGTGGGCGGTTCGGACACCGGGGAGCTGTTTTTT. As protein: CASSLVGGSDTGELFF.

V usage is TRBV20-1 and J usage is TRBJ2-7; 7 bases agree with TRBD2. The CDR3 is made up of 15 amino acids. Germline V CDR1 and CDR2: DFQATT, SNEGSKA (reference sequence). Trimming cost V 1 base and J 2 bases; bases outside gene matches: 8. CDR3 in amino acids: CSARGPAGLPYEQYF. The DNA of the CDR3 is TGCAGTGCTAGAGGTCCAGCGGGACTACCCTACGAGCAGTACTTC.

The chain carries TRBV12-3 or TRBV12-4 and TRBJ2-2; TRBD1 matches 8 bases. The length of the CDR3 is 17 residues. V shed 7 bases, J shed 4 bases, and the junction held 14 bases outside the gene matches. As DNA, the CDR3 is TGTGCCAGCACCCTGGGCGGGGCAGGGGGCCGCACCGGGGAGCTGTTTTTT. It translates to CASTLGGAGGRTGELFF.

This clonotype was recorded a few times. The V gene is TRBV14, the J gene TRBJ2-7; 11 bases fit TRBD2. The CDR3 sequence is 16 residues long. J lost 4 bases, V lost 0 bases, and 5 bases had no gene match. Germline V gene data show CDR1 as SGHDN and CDR2 as FVKESK. CDR3 in amino acids: CASSQEVAGGRYEQYF. In nucleotides, the CDR3 is TGTGCCAGCAGCCAAGAAGTAGCGGGGGGGCGGTACGAGCAGTACTTC.

V usage is TRBV5-1 and J usage is TRBJ2-7; weak D call: TRBD1 (5 bases). From germline, CDR1 is SGHRS and CDR2 YFSETQ. V lost 0 bases, J lost 1 base, and 11 bases lay in between. This CDR3 comprises 15 residues. The CDR3 nucleotides read TGCGCCAGCAGCTTGGCCAGGGCTTCATCCTACGAGCAGTACTTC. Translation: CASSLARASSYEQYF.

The rearrangement joins TRBV4-1 to TRBJ1-3, with D perhaps matching TRBD1 (5 bases). Trimming left V 3 bases short and J 0 bases short, with 12 bases between. CDR1 is MGHRA and CDR2 is YSYEKL in the germline V gene. The CDR3 loop spans 16 amino acids. The CDR3 region has the DNA TGCGCCAGCAGCCAGTTACAGGCCCTCTCTGGAAACACCATATATTTT. This encodes CASSQLQALSGNTIYF.

This clonotype appeared many times. The chain is built from TRBV5-6 and TRBJ2-7, with TRBD1 identical over 11 bases. The ends lost 1 base at V and 0 bases at J; junction bases unmatched: 9. This CDR3 has 18 residues. Germline assignment: CDR1 SGHDT and CDR2 YYEEEE. CDR3 residues: CASSLWGQGVPSSYEQYF. In DNA, the CDR3 is TGTGCCAGCAGCTTGTGGGGACAGGGGGTCCCAAGCTCCTACGAGCAGTACTTC.

This clonotype was seen more than once but under ten times. The CDR3 region has the DNA TGTGCCACCAGCCCCACGGGACTAGCGGCCTACGAGCAGTACTTC. Protein product: CATSPTGLAAYEQYF. The V gene is TRBV15, the J gene TRBJ2-7; TRBD2 matches at 11 bases. From germline, CDR1 is LNHNV and CDR2 YYDKDF (reference sequence). The CDR3 runs 15 residues. Germline trimming cut 5 bases from V and 2 bases from J; bases unmatched to any gene: 5.

This clonotype occurred a few times. The chain employs TRBV7-2 and TRBJ2-5; 7 bases are shared with TRBD2. Germline CDR1 and CDR2: SGHTA and FQGNSA. The CDR3 sequence is 16 residues long. V was pared by 0 bases and J by 2 bases, with 6 bases of the junction left unmatched. CDR3 bases: TGTGCCAGCAGCTTAGCGGCGGGAGTAAGGCAAGAGACCCAGTACTTC. Translation: CASSLAAGVRQETQYF.

This chain connects TRBV4-2 to TRBJ2-3, with D possibly TRBD1 on 5 matching bases. This CDR3 spans 15 amino acids. With 1 base removed from V and 0 bases from J, the gap between germline ends came to 8 bases. Looked up from germline, CDR1 is LGHNA and CDR2 is YNFKEQ. The CDR3 loop is CASSQAGYSTDTQYF. The CDR3 nucleotides are TGTGCCAGCAGCCAAGCAGGGTATAGCACAGATACGCAGTATTTT.

This clonotype was found many times. The V call is TRBV29-1, the J call TRBJ2-1, with D unclear. The germline V gene encodes CDR1 SQVTM and CDR2 ANQGSEA. The CDR3 length is 15 residues. Between the trimmed V and J ends, which lost 7 bases and 7 bases, there was a span of 23 bases. CDR3 loop: CSARPRVGWKNEQFF. The CDR3 DNA is TGCAGCGCCCGACCGAGAGTAGGGTGGAAGAATGAGCAGTTCTTC.

The V call is TRBV13, the J call TRBJ2-1; the D is unclear. V gave up 0 bases and J gave up 9 bases, with 12 bases separating them. The length of the CDR3 is 14 residues. In germline, CDR1 is PRHDT, CDR2 FYEKMQ (reference sequence). For the CDR3, the DNA is TGTGCCAGCAGCTTAGGCAGGCCGTTTACTGAGCAGTTCTTC. Its protein is CASSLGRPFTEQFF.

The rearrangement links TRBV12-3 or TRBV12-4 to TRBJ2-1; 11 nucleotides agree with TRBD2. The CDR3 has 19 amino acids. V lost 2 bases to trimming and J lost 5 bases; unmatched junction nucleotides: 14. CDR3 sequence: CASSLWTLLTSGENNEQFF. The CDR3 region has the DNA TGTGCCAGCAGTTTATGGACCCTTTTGACTAGCGGGGAGAACAATGAGCAGTTCTTC.

This clonotype was seen only a few times. The genes are TRBV5-4 and TRBJ2-5; D is ambiguous. V lost 2 bases to trimming and J lost 5 bases, with 16 bases between them. This CDR3 region has 15 residues. The germline gives CDR1 SGHNT, CDR2 YYREEE (reference sequence). The CDR3 spells CASSLNSLRSETQYF. CDR3 coding DNA: TGTGCCAGCAGCTTAAATTCACTGCGAAGTGAGACCCAGTACTTC.

J is TRBJ2-5 and V is TRBV5-4, with D uncertain. The CDR3 loop spans 14 amino acids. From germline, CDR1 is SGHNT and CDR2 YYREEE (reference sequence). The V and J ends lost 4 bases and 2 bases respectively, with 12 bases between them. CDR3 nucleotides: TGTGCCAGCAGCAAGGTCGGAGTACAAGAGACCCAGTACTTC. Protein sequence: CASSKVGVQETQYF.

V usage is TRBV3-1 and J usage is TRBJ2-5; TRBD2 is a possible D gene (7 bases). Germline V gives CDR1 LGHDT, CDR2 YNNKEL (reference sequence). V lost 1 base to trimming and J lost 5 bases, with 14 bases between them. The CDR3 is 15 residues long. DNA of the CDR3: TGTGCCAGCAGCCAAGGGGGGGGCTACTGGGAGACCCAGTACTTC. Translated: CASSQGGGYWETQYF.

The gene calls are TRBV15 and TRBJ2-3, with TRBD2 matching 9 bases. V trimming: 0 bases; J trimming: 6 bases; junction bases outside the gene matches: 10. Germline V lookup: CDR1 LNHNV, CDR2 YYDKDF (reference sequence). The CDR3 totals 17 residues. The CDR3 DNA reads as TGTGCCACCAGCAGAGATCGCCTAGCGGGGTTAGGGGATACGCAGTATTTT. This translates into CATSRDRLAGLGDTQYF.

Here the CDR3 reads CASTPGTAKPLHF. The CDR3 nucleotides are TGTGCCAGCACCCCGGGGACAGCGAAACCCCTCCACTTT. V and J are TRBV7-9 and TRBJ1-6; 7 positions match TRBD1. The V segment lost 7 bases and the J segment 12 bases; nucleotides outside the gene matches: 9. The CDR3 contains 13 residues. Germline loops: CDR1 SEHNR, CDR2 FQNEAQ (reference sequence).

The chain carries TRBV4-1 and TRBJ2-7, with 8 nucleotides matching TRBD1. In germline, CDR1 is MGHRA, CDR2 YSYEKL. The CDR3 is 16 residues long. The J segment lost 6 bases and the V segment lost 3 bases, leaving 13 bases of the junction unmatched. Here the CDR3 DNA reads TGCGCCAGCAGCCAGGCAGGGGGCGCGGGTAGCGCCGAGCAGTACTTC. It translates to CASSQAGGAGSAEQYF.

This chain uses TRBV9 with TRBJ1-6; D might be TRBD1 (6 bases). This CDR3 comprises 14 residues. V was shortened by 0 bases and J by 8 bases, with 9 bases between the two germline ends. Germline V CDR1 and CDR2: SGDLS, YYNGEE. The CDR3 sequence: CASSVDQGYSPLHF. For the CDR3, the DNA is TGTGCCAGCAGCGTAGACCAGGGGTATTCACCCCTCCACTTT.

This chain links TRBV24-1 with TRBJ1-1, with 10 bases lining up with TRBD1. With 6 bases clipped from V and 4 bases from J, the junction kept 7 bases outside the gene matches. The germline V gene has CDR1 KGHDR and CDR2 SFDVKD. The CDR3 runs to 15 residues. CDR3 nucleotides: TGTGCCACCAGTCCCGGGACAGGGGCTGTCACTGAAGCTTTCTTT. This encodes CATSPGTGAVTEAFF.

This chain connects TRBV4-3 to TRBJ1-2; D unresolved. There are 14 residues in the CDR3. The V gene's germline CDR1 is LGHNA and CDR2 YSLEER. With 0 bases removed from V and 1 base from J, the gap between germline ends came to 6 bases. The CDR3 reads CASSQDLFNYGYTF. The CDR3 coding sequence is TGCGCCAGCAGCCAAGATCTTTTTAACTATGGCTACACCTTC.